This TCR beta chain was captured by sequencing in a study of blood T cell repertoires in COVID-19. Study-wide context: COVID-19 samples, acute and convalescent, were from the United States, Italy and Spain. T cells, B-cell-depleted T cells, or PBMCs supplied cDNA or gDNA.

Per the original methods: The assay estimated nucleated cells by amplifying reference gene primers. The assay was immunoSEQ multiplex PCR, and TCRdb's table has in-frame clones only and misses some. V, J and clone size are taken as reported in that table, and D and trimming were inferred from the DNA itself. The sample has roughly 230,000 clones; 89% are singletons. The ends were cut back, 5 bases at V and 5 bases at J, with 27 bases in the middle. The CDR3 loop spans 18 amino acids. The germline V gene encodes CDR1 SGHAT and CDR2 FQNNGV. The receptor was derived from a woman in her thirties or forties who had recovered from COVID-19. The rearrangement joins TRBV11-2 to TRBJ2-5; D may be TRBD2 (5 bases). The sample consisted of peripheral blood. CDR3 bases: TGTGCCAGCAGCCGTGGACTCTTAGGCCTCGAACGCCAGGAGACCCAGTACTTC. This sequence encodes CASSRGLLGLERQETQYF.